This T cell receptor (beta chain) was captured in a study of blood T cell repertoires in COVID-19. Study details: Acute and convalescent COVID-19 samples came from the United States, Italy and Spain. The cDNA or gDNA used as material had been derived from T cells, B-cell-depleted T cells, or PBMCs.

In the original processing: It was from reference gene primer amplification that nucleated cell counts were estimated. Profiling relied on immunoSEQ multiplex PCR, and the TCRdb table lists in-frame clones only, not all of them. V, J and clone size derive from that table, while D and trimming were established from the DNA sequence. The sample carries about 70,000 clones, around 86% recorded once. The sequenced sample consisted of peripheral blood. The clonotype comes from a woman aged 18 to 35 with acute or convalescent COVID-19.

CDR3 amino acids: CASSPTGSNYGYTF. In DNA, the CDR3 is TGTGCCAGTAGCCCGACAGGGTCTAACTATGGCTACACCTTC. The chain is built from TRBV19 and TRBJ1-2; 7 bases align to TRBD1. CDR1 and CDR2 (germline): LNHDA, SQIVND (reference sequence). The CDR3 length is 14 residues. V dropped 6 bases and J dropped 0; count of bases not matched to a gene: 4.